Listed here is a single T cell receptor (beta chain). No antigen is known for it. Germline CDR1 is KGHSH and CDR2 is LQKENI. J was trimmed by 4 bases and V by 1 base; bases with no gene match: 1. This CDR3 spans 15 amino acids. The data belong to a study of cytomegalovirus exposure and HLA in healthy donors. Study information: The use of the same platform for the approximately 110 validation repertoires and the 650 to 850 first-cohort repertoires was reported by a later analysis.

Study results and caveats: The study found most TCR sequences rare, yet found some public TCRs in many donors. The classifier was said to identify cytomegalovirus status with high specificity and sensitivity. Listed as cytomegalovirus-associated were 150 to 200 TCR beta chains.

Assay: immunoSEQ multiplex PCR; the TCRdb copy retains only in-frame clones and omits some. The table lists roughly 70,000 clones, nearly 96% of them singletons, with 4.5% to 5% in the top ten. The sequenced sample consisted of PBMCs. The chain links TRBV18 to TRBJ2-1; 10 nucleotides align to TRBD1. The sequence was collected from a woman aged 18-29 years in good health and CMV-seropositive. CDR3: CASSPQGQGYNEQFF. In DNA, the CDR3 is TGTGCCAGCTCACCACAGGGACAGGGGTACAATGAGCAGTTCTTC.